Listed here is a single T cell receptor (beta chain). In all sorted populations, purity surpassed 95%. This sample was included in a study of beta chain features in type 1 diabetes. CDR1 is SNHLY, CDR2 FYNNEI, per germline. V was pared by 3 bases and J by 4 bases, with 8 bases of the junction left unmatched. CDR3 length: 16 residues. Of the isolated RNA, all was reverse transcribed, and so the sequenced material was expressed TCRB transcripts. Profiling relied on immunoSEQ multiplex PCR, and the TCRdb table lists in-frame clones only, not all of them. The data show about 350,000 clones, roughly 21% seen once.

The sample comprised naive CD4+ T cells from blood. The sequence came from a woman aged 18-29 years in good health. The chain couples TRBV2 to TRBJ2-3, with 9 nucleotides matching TRBD2. In nucleotides, the CDR3 is TGTGCCAGCAGTGAGGGGAGCGGGAGGAGCGCAGATACGCAGTATTTT. This gives the protein CASSEGSGRSADTQYF.